Below, 7 T cell receptor beta chains from the same sample are listed, as sequenced in a study of cytomegalovirus exposure and HLA in healthy donors (dated by TCRdb to the late 2010s). The library was obtained by the immunoSEQ multiplex PCR assay. The multiplex PCR relied on a mix of 60 forward primers for TCR Vbeta segments and 13 reverse primers for TCR Jbeta segments. TCRdb mirrors the immuneACCESS table, restricted to in-frame sequences. Some clones are absent from its copies; in checked studies, under half trace to an unresolved V gene, and the reason for the others is unknown. The sample contains approximately 100,000 clones, around 73% of them found a single time. The top ten clones comprise 8.4% of the sample. The material sequenced was PBMCs. The receptor source for this set is a middle-aged man in good health and CMV-seronegative.

V usage is TRBV7-2 and J usage is TRBJ2-3, with D hard to call. V was shortened by 2 bases and J by 0 bases, with 12 bases between the two germline ends. This CDR3 has 16 amino acids. Germline CDR1 and CDR2: SGHTA and FQGNSA. The CDR3 region is CASSLPAAESTDTQYF. The CDR3 nucleotides are TGTGCCAGCAGCTTACCCGCGGCTGAAAGCACAGATACGCAGTATTTT.

The rearrangement links TRBV7-2 to TRBJ1-6; a possible D gene is TRBD1 (6 bases). Per germline, CDR1 SGHTA and CDR2 FQGNSA. V was trimmed by 1 base and J by 7 bases, leaving 23 bases between them. This CDR3 contains 19 residues. CDR3: CASSLGGQGGVSRNSPLHF. DNA of the CDR3: TGTGCCAGCAGCTTAGGGGGGCAGGGAGGGGTGTCTAGGAATTCACCCCTCCACTTT.

The chain couples TRBV9 to TRBJ1-4, with D unresolved. The germline V and J ends were trimmed by 0 bases and 8 bases, with 11 bases remaining between them. The length of the CDR3 is 14 residues. CDR1 and CDR2 from the germline V gene are SGDLS and YYNGEE. DNA for the CDR3: TGTGCCAGCAGCGTAGGGGCTACACTGGAAAAACTGTTTTTT. Its translation is CASSVGATLEKLFF.

Here the CDR3 reads CASSRVAGAYEQYF. The CDR3, as DNA: TGTGCCAGTAGTAGAGTGGCGGGGGCCTACGAGCAGTACTTC. The chain has TRBV19 and TRBJ2-7, with 7 positions matching TRBD2. Trimming removed 4 bases from V and 2 bases from J; junction bases left unmatched: 5. The CDR3 is made up of 14 amino acids. Germline values: CDR1 LNHDA, CDR2 SQIVND (reference sequence). The variable domain in full, completed from reference TRBV19 and TRBJ2-7, reads DGGITQSPKYLFRKEGQNVTLSCEQNLNHDAMYWYRQDPGQGLRLIYYSQIVNDFQKGDIAEGYSVSREKKESFPLTVTSAQKNPTAFYLCASSRVAGAYEQYFGPGTRLTVT.

In nucleotides, the CDR3 is TGTGCCAGCAGCTTAACTAGCGAAAATGAGCAGTTCTTC. Translating gives CASSLTSENEQFF. The chain links TRBV7-3 to TRBJ2-1, with D perhaps TRBD2 (5 bases). CDR1 SGHTA and CDR2 FQGTGA come from the germline V gene. Trimming left V 0 bases short and J 7 bases short, with 7 bases between. There are 13 residues in the CDR3. Filled out from reference TRBV7-3 and TRBJ2-1, the complete variable domain reads GAGVSQTPSNKVTEKGKYVELRCDPISGHTALYWYRQSLGQGPEFLIYFQGTGAADDSGLPNDRFFAVRPEGSVSTLKIQRTERGDSAVYLCASSLTSENEQFFGPGTRLTVL.

The rearrangement links TRBV6-5 to TRBJ2-2, with D perhaps matching TRBD2 (7 bases). CDR1 MNHEY and CDR2 SVGAGI come from the germline V gene. V lost 0 bases and J 5 bases, leaving 13 bases between the germline ends. The CDR3 extends over 16 amino acids. The CDR3 here is CASSYSTRGGTGELFF. Here the CDR3 DNA reads TGTGCCAGCAGTTACTCGACGAGGGGGGGTACCGGGGAGCTGTTTTTT.

The rearrangement links TRBV4-3 to TRBJ2-1; 12 bases fit TRBD2. This CDR3 is 19 amino acids long. V shed 0 bases, J shed 0 bases, and the junction held 6 bases outside the gene matches. Germline assignment: CDR1 LGHNA and CDR2 YSLEER. CDR3 DNA sequence: TGCGCCAGCAGCCAAGACCCTCGACTAGCGGGGGACTCCTACAATGAGCAGTTCTTC. Translating it yields CASSQDPRLAGDSYNEQFF.